This paragraph reports one T cell receptor (beta chain). What it binds is not known. The sample is drawn from a study of response to subunit inactivated influenza vaccine. Regarding the study as a whole: The authors proposed limited new T cell recruitment per seasonal influenza vaccination.

TCRdb used MiXCR to reprocess the RT-PCR reads, holding one entry per CDR3 protein. The repertoire consists of about 500,000 distinct CDR3 sequences, with more than 15% occurring once and the leading ten covering roughly 3.1%. This sequence was found in a man aged 50-75 years who received an inactivated influenza vaccine. Here the sequenced sample was CD4+ T cells sorted from PBMCs, taken 23 months after vaccination.

The CDR3 DNA follows: TGTGCCAGCTCCCCCAATGGTTTCACTGAAGCTTTCTTT. As protein: CASSPNGFTEAFF. The rearrangement joins TRBV18 to TRBJ1-1; D is uncertain. CDR3 size: 13 residues. CDR1 and CDR2 (germline): KGHSH, LQKENI. Trimming removed 6 bases from V and 4 bases from J, with 12 bases in between.